Here is one TCR beta chain with its context. Its antigen is still unknown. The data stem from a study of shared clonotypes between healthy human individuals. V lost 5 bases and J lost 4; bases outside the gene matches: 4. There are 14 residues in the CDR3. Germline V gene lookup returns CDR1 SGHTA and CDR2 FQGTGA. The method was immunoSEQ multiplex PCR; TCRdb's version includes in-frame clones alone and lacks a portion of them. The sample contains under 600,000 clones, around three quarters of which appear only once. General study points: Sampling was confined to blood; repertoires within tissues likely differ.

The rearrangement joins TRBV7-3 to TRBJ2-3; the match to TRBD1 covers 9 bases. The receptor comes from a woman between 40 and 50 years old in good health. Some clones in this sample may be carry-over from other donors' samples. Sequenced input: PBMCs. The CDR3 DNA reads TGTGCCAGCAGCCCTCGGACAGGGGCAGATACGCAGTATTTT. The encoded protein is CASSPRTGADTQYF.